This TCR beta chain was retrieved from a study of blood T cell repertoires in COVID-19. Study as a whole: Collection of acute and convalescent COVID-19 samples took place in the United States, Italy and Spain.

This CDR3 has 15 residues. Trimming took 6 bases from V and 3 from J; bases not matched to a gene: 10. Germline lookup yields CDR1 MNHEY and CDR2 SVGEGT. Per the authors' pipeline: Amplification from reference gene primers served as the basis for estimated nucleated cell counts. Assay used: immunoSEQ multiplex PCR; TCRdb lists only in-frame clones, some missing. The DNA was the basis for D and trimming; V, J and clone size are from that table. The repertoire holds about 59,000 clones, with over 75% as singletons. Sequencing was done on a sample of peripheral blood. The sequence derives from a human donor in a cohort sampled during active COVID-19. This chain uses TRBV6-2 or TRBV6-3 with TRBJ2-7, with 8 bases matching TRBD1. CDR3 sequence: CASSTTQGARYEQYF. In nucleotides, the CDR3 is TGTGCCAGCAGCACGACCCAGGGGGCGCGCTACGAGCAGTACTTC.